This T cell receptor beta chain was sequenced during a study of CD8+ T cells in alopecia areata. Study in general: The drug, oral tofacitinib, was given to treated patients at 5 to 10 mg twice daily. A 6-month off-drug phase came after tofacitinib, which had lasted 6 to 18 months.

The CDR3 length is 19 residues. Trimming took off 4 bases at V and 3 bases at J, with 27 bases between the two ends. Germline lookup yields CDR1 SGHRS and CDR2 YFSETQ. Study-wide points: The study found tofacitinib significantly decreased scalp clonality and expanded CD8+ clones among the top 100. With one nonresponder, baseline CD8+ expansion's link to response remains uncertain.

With regard to this clone: What it binds is not known.

Isolated RNA was reverse transcribed into cDNA used as the sequencing template. Sequencing was performed with immunoSEQ multiplex PCR; in TCRdb, only in-frame clones are kept and a portion is missing. The data show 80,000 to 100,000 clones, roughly two fifths seen once. Documented treatment: oral pan-JAK inhibitor, 5-10 mg twice daily. The rearrangement uses TRBV5-1 and TRBJ2-3; D gene uncertain. The source is a human donor with alopecia areata. The input for sequencing was CD8+ T cells sorted from blood, taken at week 24, from a patient treated with tofacitinib. CDR3 sequence (DNA): TGCGCCAGCAGCCACCCGCGTTCACAGAGCAACTCTGGGACAGATACGCAGTATTTT. Protein product: CASSHPRSQSNSGTDTQYF. Full variable domain (remainder filled in from reference TRBV5-1 and TRBJ2-3): KAGVTQTPRYLIKTRGQQVTLSCSPISGHRSVSWYQQTPGQGLQFLFEYFSETQRNKGNFPGRFSGRQFSNSRSEMNVSTLELGDSALYLCASSHPRSQSNSGTDTQYFGPGTRLTVL.